This passage covers 18 T cell receptor beta chains from one sample sequenced in a study of long-term antiretroviral therapy in people with HIV. Survey-level immunoSEQ v3.0 assays were run. Profiled with immunoSEQ multiplex PCR; TCRdb holds only in-frame clones, not every one. The data contain under 35,000 clones, 94% of them singletons. This specimen was unsorted PBMCs, taken approximately 5 years after starting antiretroviral therapy. The source is a woman aged 45 to 65 with HIV.

The chain uses TRBV11-1 and TRBJ1-1; maybe TRBD1 (5 bases). Germline-derived CDR1 and CDR2 are SGHAT and FQDESV (reference sequence). This CDR3 comprises 14 residues. The ends were cut back, 7 bases at V and 4 bases at J, with 16 bases in the middle. Here the CDR3 DNA reads TGTGCCAGCACCCTGGGCGGGGCCGGCACTGAAGCTTTCTTT. Translation: CASTLGGAGTEAFF.

This rearrangement joins TRBV5-4 to TRBJ2-7; 13 positions agree with TRBD2. CDR1 is SGHNT, CDR2 YYREEE, per germline (reference sequence). The V and J ends lost 4 bases and 4 bases, in that order; junction bases with no gene match: 8. The CDR3 runs to 16 residues. The chain's CDR3 is CASSPVTSGGTYEQYF. CDR3 DNA: TGTGCCAGCAGCCCCGTGACTAGCGGGGGGACATACGAGCAGTACTTC.

The chain uses TRBV10-3 and TRBJ1-5; 7 bases are a match to TRBD1. The CDR3 spans 13 residues. V trimming: 6 bases; J trimming: 7 bases; junction bases outside the gene matches: 6. CDR1 and CDR2 from the germline V gene are ENHRY and SYGVKD. The chain's CDR3 is CAIRTGSGQPQHF. CDR3 coding DNA: TGTGCCATCAGGACAGGGTCAGGGCAGCCCCAGCATTTT.

This chain uses TRBV6-6 with TRBJ2-7; TRBD1 aligns across 10 bases. The V gene end was trimmed by 7 bases and the J gene end by 1 base; junction bases not matched to a gene: 7. This CDR3 is 15 amino acids long. From germline, CDR1 is MNHNY and CDR2 SVGAGI (reference sequence). The CDR3 nucleotides read TGTGCCAGCACTCCGACAGGGGGCAGTTCCTACGAGCAGTACTTC. Protein product: CASTPTGGSSYEQYF.

The chain links TRBV2 to TRBJ2-3; a weak D match, TRBD2 (5 bases). There are 14 residues in the CDR3. Germline lookup yields CDR1 SNHLY and CDR2 FYNNEI. The V and J ends lost 3 bases and 6 bases respectively, with 13 bases between them. Written as DNA, the CDR3 is TGTGCCAGCAGTGACGCCCCGGGGTCGGATACGCAGTATTTT. Protein: CASSDAPGSDTQYF.

This sequence joins TRBV6-5 and TRBJ1-5; 9 bases match TRBD1. V lost 5 bases to trimming and J lost 6 bases; unmatched junction nucleotides: 5. Per the germline V gene, CDR1 is MNHEY and CDR2 is SVGAGI. The CDR3 is 14 amino acids. CDR3 loop: CASSPDRGSQPQHF. The DNA of the CDR3 is TGTGCCAGCAGTCCCGACAGGGGGAGTCAGCCCCAGCATTTT.

The rearrangement joins TRBV7-3 to TRBJ1-6, with D tentatively TRBD1 (6 bases). The V gene's germline CDR1 is SGHTA and CDR2 FQGTGA. With 5 bases removed from V and 9 bases from J, the gap between germline ends came to 11 bases. The CDR3 length is 13 residues. CDR3: CASSPGGASPLHF. CDR3 nucleotides: TGTGCCAGCAGCCCTGGGGGGGCTTCACCCCTCCACTTT.

Only one count was recorded for this clone. The chain combines TRBV5-4 with TRBJ2-3; D call uncertain. V was pared by 4 bases and J by 2 bases, with 8 bases between. CDR1 is SGHNT and CDR2 is YYREEE in the germline V gene (reference sequence). There are 13 residues in the CDR3. In DNA, the CDR3 is TGTGCCAGCAGCCACTCGGACACAGATACGCAGTATTTT. It yields the protein CASSHSDTDTQYF.

The V gene is TRBV7-8, the J gene TRBJ2-2; 9 positions match TRBD1. This CDR3 region has 15 residues. CDR1 is SGHVS, CDR2 FQNEAQ, per germline. The V gene end was trimmed by 4 bases and the J gene end by 6 bases; junction bases not matched to a gene: 6. This chain's CDR3 is CASSSGQGWAGELFF. Written as DNA, the CDR3 is TGTGCCAGCAGCTCCGGACAGGGGTGGGCCGGGGAGCTGTTTTTT.

The J gene is TRBJ2-3, the V gene TRBV29-1; a weak D match, TRBD2 (6 bases). Trimming cost V 1 base and J 0 bases, with 11 bases left between them. This CDR3 is built from 15 residues. Germline-derived CDR1 and CDR2 are SQVTM and ANQGSEA. Here the CDR3 reads CSVEGRGGSTDTQYF. The CDR3, as DNA: TGCAGCGTTGAAGGGCGGGGAGGTAGCACAGATACGCAGTATTTT.

This rearrangement joins TRBV20-1 to TRBJ1-3; D uncertain. This CDR3 is 11 amino acids long. In germline, CDR1 is DFQATT, CDR2 SNEGSKA (reference sequence). Trimming took 6 bases from V and 4 from J, leaving 7 bases between them. The DNA for the CDR3 is TGCAGTGCCCCAGACGGAAACACCATATATTTT. Translation gives CSAPDGNTIYF.

V gene TRBV10-3 combines with J gene TRBJ1-2, with TRBD1 matching over 8 bases. This CDR3 region has 14 residues. After removal of 5 bases from V and 4 bases from J, the junction contained 6 bases not matched to a gene. Germline V CDR1 and CDR2: ENHRY, SYGVKD. This CDR3 reads CAISTGGSAYGYTF. The CDR3 nucleotides read TGTGCCATCAGTACAGGGGGTAGTGCCTATGGCTACACCTTC.

In its sample, this clone was seen once. The chain employs TRBV6-5 and TRBJ1-2; D call uncertain. The CDR3 has 13 residues. The ends were cut back, 6 bases at V and 0 bases at J, with 8 bases in the middle. CDR1 is MNHEY and CDR2 is SVGAGI in the germline V gene. This CDR3 is CASRDPSNYGYTF. The CDR3 coding sequence is TGTGCCAGCAGGGACCCCTCTAACTATGGCTACACCTTC.

This chain joins TRBV29-1 and TRBJ1-2, with TRBD1 identical over 7 bases. The V segment lost 4 bases and the J segment 5 bases; nucleotides outside the gene matches: 4. This CDR3 region has 12 residues. Germline V gene lookup returns CDR1 SQVTM and CDR2 ANQGSEA. The CDR3: CSVGQGEYGYTF. CDR3 in DNA: TGCAGCGTTGGACAGGGTGAATATGGCTACACCTTC. Full variable domain (rest looked up from reference TRBV29-1 and TRBJ1-2): SAVISQKPSRDICQRGTSLTIQCQVDSQVTMMFWYRQQPGQSLTLIATANQGSEATYESGFVIDKFPISRPNLTFSTLTVSNMSPEDSSIYLCSVGQGEYGYTFGSGTRLTVV.

The chain has TRBV18 and TRBJ1-4; 8 nucleotides agree with TRBD1. This CDR3 is 16 amino acids long. The V and J ends lost 0 bases and 6 bases, in that order; junction bases with no gene match: 6. CDR1 and CDR2 from the germline V gene are KGHSH and LQKENI. The DNA of the CDR3 is TGTGCCAGCTCACCACCGGTAGACAGGGGACATGAAAAACTGTTTTTT. Residues: CASSPPVDRGHEKLFF.

This chain connects TRBV6-6 to TRBJ1-1, with D hard to call. The V end lost 10 bases, the J end lost 1 base, and 10 bases lay between the germline ends. Germline V gene sequence: CDR1 MNHNY, CDR2 SVGAGI (reference sequence). This CDR3 comprises 12 residues. DNA for the CDR3: TGTGCCACCAAAGTTGGGAACACTGAAGCTTTCTTT. Translation gives CATKVGNTEAFF.

The rearrangement joins TRBV5-8 to TRBJ2-7; D not certain. The CDR3 length is 11 residues. Germline CDR1 and CDR2: SGHTS and YDEGEE. The V end lost 4 bases, the J end lost 3 bases, and 5 bases lay between the germline ends. CDR3 sequence reads: CASSPVYEQYF. Here the CDR3 DNA reads TGTGCCAGCAGCCCTGTCTACGAGCAGTACTTC.

The chain couples TRBV25-1 to TRBJ2-5; 13 nucleotides agree with TRBD2. This CDR3 contains 15 residues. Trimming removed 5 bases from V and 4 bases from J; junction bases left unmatched: 4. From germline, CDR1 is MGHDK and CDR2 SYGVNS. The CDR3 protein is CASSKLAGGSETQYF. The CDR3 coding sequence is TGTGCCAGCAGTAAACTAGCGGGGGGGTCAGAGACCCAGTACTTC.